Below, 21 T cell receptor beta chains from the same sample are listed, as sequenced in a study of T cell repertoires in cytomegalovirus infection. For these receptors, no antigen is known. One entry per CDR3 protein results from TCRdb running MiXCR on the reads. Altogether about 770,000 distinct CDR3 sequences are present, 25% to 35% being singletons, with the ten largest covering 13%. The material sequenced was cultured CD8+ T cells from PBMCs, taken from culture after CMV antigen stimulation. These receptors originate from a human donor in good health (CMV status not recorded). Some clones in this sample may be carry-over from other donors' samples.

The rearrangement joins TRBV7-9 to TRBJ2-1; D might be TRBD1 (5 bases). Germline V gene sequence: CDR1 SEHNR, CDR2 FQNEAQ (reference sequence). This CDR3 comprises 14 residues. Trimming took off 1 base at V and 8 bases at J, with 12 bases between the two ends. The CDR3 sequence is CASSLENWGYEQFF. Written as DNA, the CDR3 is TGTGCCAGCAGCTTAGAAAATTGGGGCTATGAGCAGTTCTTC.

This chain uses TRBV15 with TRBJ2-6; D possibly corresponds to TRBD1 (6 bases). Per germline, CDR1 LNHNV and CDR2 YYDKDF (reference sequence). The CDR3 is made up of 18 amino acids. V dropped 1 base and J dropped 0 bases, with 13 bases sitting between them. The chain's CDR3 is CATSRGTRGSSGANVLTF. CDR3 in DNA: TGTGCCACCAGCAGAGGGACCAGGGGAAGCTCTGGGGCCAACGTCCTGACTTTC. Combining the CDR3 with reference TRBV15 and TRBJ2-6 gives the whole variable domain DAMVIQNPRYQVTQFGKPVTLSCSQTLNHNVMYWYQQKSSQAPKLLFHYYDKDFNNEADTPDNFQSRRPNTSFCFLDIRSPGLGDTAMYLCATSRGTRGSSGANVLTFGAGSRLTVL.

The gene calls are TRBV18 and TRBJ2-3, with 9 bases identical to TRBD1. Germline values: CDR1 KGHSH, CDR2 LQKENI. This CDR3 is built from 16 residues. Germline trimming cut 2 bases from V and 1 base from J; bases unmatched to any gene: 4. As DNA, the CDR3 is TGTGCCAGCTCACCAAGGGGGACAGGGCGCACAGATACGCAGTATTTT. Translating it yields CASSPRGTGRTDTQYF.

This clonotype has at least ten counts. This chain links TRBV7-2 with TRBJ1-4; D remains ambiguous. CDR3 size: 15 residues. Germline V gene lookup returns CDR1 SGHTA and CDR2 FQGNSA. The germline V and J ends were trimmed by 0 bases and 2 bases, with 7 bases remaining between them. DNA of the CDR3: TGTGCCAGCAGCTTAGCGGGCGGGACTAATGAAAAACTGTTTTTT. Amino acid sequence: CASSLAGGTNEKLFF.

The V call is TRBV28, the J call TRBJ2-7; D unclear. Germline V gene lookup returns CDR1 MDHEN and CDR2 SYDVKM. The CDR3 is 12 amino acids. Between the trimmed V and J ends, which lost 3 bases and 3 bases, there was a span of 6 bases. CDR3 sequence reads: CASSFVGYEQYV. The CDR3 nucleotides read TGTGCCAGCAGTTTCGTCGGCTACGAGCAGTACGTC.

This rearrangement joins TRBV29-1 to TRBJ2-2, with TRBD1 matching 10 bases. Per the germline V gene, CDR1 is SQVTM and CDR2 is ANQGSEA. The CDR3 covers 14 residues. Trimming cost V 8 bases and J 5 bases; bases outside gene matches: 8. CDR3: CSIAGTGATGELFF. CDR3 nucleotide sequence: TGCAGCATTGCGGGGACAGGGGCTACCGGGGAGCTGTTTTTT.

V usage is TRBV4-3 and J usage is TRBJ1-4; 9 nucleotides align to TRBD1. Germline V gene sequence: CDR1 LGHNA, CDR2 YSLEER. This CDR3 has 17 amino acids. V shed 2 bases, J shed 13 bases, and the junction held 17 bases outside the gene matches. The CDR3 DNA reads TGCGCCAGCAGCCAAAAGAGGGGGTCACAGGGGGCGAACGGACTGTTTTTT. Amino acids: CASSQKRGSQGANGLFF.

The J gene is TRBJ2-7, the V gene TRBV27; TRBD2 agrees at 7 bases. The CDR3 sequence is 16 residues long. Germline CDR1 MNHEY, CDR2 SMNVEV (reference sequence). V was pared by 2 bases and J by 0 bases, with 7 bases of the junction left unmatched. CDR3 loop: CASSLLRGGSSYEQYF. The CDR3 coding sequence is TGTGCCAGCAGTTTACTGAGGGGCGGGAGCTCCTACGAGCAGTACTTC.

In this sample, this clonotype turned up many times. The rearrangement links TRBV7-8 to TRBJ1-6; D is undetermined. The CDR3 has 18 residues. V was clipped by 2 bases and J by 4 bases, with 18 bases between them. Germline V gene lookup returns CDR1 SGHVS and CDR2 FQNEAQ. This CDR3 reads CASSLSGAAGIYNSPLHF. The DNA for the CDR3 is TGTGCCAGCAGCTTAAGTGGAGCCGCCGGGATTTATAATTCACCCCTCCACTTT. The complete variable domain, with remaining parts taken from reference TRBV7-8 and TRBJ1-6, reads GAGVSQSPRYKVAKRGQDVALRCDPISGHVSLFWYQQALGQGPEFLTYFQNEAQLDKSGLPSDRFFAERPEGSVSTLKIQRTQQEDSAVYLCASSLSGAAGIYNSPLHFGNGTRLTVT.

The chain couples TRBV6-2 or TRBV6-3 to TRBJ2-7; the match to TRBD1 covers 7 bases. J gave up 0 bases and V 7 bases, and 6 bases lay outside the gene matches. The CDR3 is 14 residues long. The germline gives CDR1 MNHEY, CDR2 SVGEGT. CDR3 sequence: CASKTGYDSYEQYV. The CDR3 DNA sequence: TGTGCCAGCAAGACAGGGTACGACTCCTACGAGCAGTACGTC.

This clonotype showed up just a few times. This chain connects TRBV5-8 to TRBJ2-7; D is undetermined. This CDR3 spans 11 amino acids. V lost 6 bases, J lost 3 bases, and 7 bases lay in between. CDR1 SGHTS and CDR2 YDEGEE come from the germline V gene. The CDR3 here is CASMTSYEQYF. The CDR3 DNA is TGTGCCAGCATGACGAGCTACGAGCAGTACTTC.

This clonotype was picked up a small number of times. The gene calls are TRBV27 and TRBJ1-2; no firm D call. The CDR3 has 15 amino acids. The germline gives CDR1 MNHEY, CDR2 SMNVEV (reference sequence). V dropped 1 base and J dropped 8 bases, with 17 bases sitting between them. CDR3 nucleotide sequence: TGTGCCAGCAGTTTATTGGGCGCGGGGTCCCAGGGCTACACCTTC. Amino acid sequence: CASSLLGAGSQGYTF.

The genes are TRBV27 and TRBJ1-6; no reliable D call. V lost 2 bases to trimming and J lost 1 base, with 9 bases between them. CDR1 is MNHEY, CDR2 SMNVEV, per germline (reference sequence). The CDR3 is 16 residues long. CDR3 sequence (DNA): TGTGCCAGCAGTTTAGGGGTGCCTTCCTATAATTCACCCCTCCACTTT. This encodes CASSLGVPSYNSPLHF.

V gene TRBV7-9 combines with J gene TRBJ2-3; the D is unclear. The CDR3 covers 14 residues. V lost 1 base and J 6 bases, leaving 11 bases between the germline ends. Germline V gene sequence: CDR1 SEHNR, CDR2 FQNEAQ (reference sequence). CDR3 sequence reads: CASSLEQRRDTQYF. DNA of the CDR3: TGTGCCAGCAGCTTAGAACAGAGAAGGGATACGCAGTATTTT.

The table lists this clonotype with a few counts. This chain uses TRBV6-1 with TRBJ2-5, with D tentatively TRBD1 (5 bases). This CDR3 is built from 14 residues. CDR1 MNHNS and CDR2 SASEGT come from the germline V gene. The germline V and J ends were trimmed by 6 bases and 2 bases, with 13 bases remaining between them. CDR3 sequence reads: CASSPLTEQETQYF. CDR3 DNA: TGTGCCAGCAGCCCTCTGACAGAACAAGAGACCCAGTACTTC.

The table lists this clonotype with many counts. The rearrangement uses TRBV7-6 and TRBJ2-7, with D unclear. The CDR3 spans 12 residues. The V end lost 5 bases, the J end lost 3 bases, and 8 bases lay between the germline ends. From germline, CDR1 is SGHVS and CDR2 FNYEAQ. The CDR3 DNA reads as TGTGCCAGCAGCCAAGGGTACTACGAGCAGTACTTC. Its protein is CASSQGYYEQYF. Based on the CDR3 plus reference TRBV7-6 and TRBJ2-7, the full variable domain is GAGVSQSPRYKVTKRGQDVALRCDPISGHVSLYWYRQALGQGPEFLTYFNYEAQQDKSGLPNDRFSAERPEGSISTLTIQRTEQRDSAMYRCASSQGYYEQYFGPGTRLTVT.

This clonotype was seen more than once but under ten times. CDR3 sequence reads: CASSPSRGDEQFF. CDR3 coding DNA: TGTGCCAGCAGCCCTAGCCGGGGCGATGAGCAGTTCTTC. V usage is TRBV7-9 and J usage is TRBJ2-1; possibly TRBD1 or TRBD2 for D (5 bases each). This CDR3 spans 13 amino acids. V was cut by 5 bases and J by 8 bases, with 13 bases left in between. Looked up from germline, CDR1 is SEHNR and CDR2 is FQNEAQ (reference sequence).

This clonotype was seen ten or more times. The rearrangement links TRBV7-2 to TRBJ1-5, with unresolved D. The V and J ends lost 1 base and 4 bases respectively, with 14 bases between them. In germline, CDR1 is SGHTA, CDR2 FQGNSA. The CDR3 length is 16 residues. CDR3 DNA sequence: TGTGCCAGCAGCTTAGGAACCCTCCCGGGAAATCAGCCCCAGCATTTT. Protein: CASSLGTLPGNQPQHF.

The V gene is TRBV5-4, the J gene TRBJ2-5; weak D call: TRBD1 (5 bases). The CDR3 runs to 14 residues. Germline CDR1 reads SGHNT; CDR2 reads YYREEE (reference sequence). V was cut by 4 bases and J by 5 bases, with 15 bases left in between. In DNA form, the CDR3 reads TGTGCCAGCAGCCCGGCCAGGGAAGGGGAGACCCAGTACTTC. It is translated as CASSPAREGETQYF.

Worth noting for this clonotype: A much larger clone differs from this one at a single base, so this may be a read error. This CDR3 is CASSPTVGYTEAFF. In DNA form, the CDR3 reads TGTGCCAGCAGCCCCACCGTGGGGTACACTGAAGCTTTCTTT. The chain employs TRBV7-8 and TRBJ1-1; no definite D call. The CDR3 contains 14 residues. V dropped 5 bases and J dropped 3 bases, with 13 bases sitting between them. The germline CDR1 and CDR2 sequences are SGHVS and FQNEAQ.

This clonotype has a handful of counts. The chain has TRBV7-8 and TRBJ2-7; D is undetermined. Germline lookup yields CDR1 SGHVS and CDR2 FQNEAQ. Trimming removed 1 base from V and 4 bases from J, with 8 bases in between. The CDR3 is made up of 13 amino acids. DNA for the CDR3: TGTGCCAGCAGCTTAGACAGACTTTACGAGCAGTACGTC. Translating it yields CASSLDRLYEQYV.